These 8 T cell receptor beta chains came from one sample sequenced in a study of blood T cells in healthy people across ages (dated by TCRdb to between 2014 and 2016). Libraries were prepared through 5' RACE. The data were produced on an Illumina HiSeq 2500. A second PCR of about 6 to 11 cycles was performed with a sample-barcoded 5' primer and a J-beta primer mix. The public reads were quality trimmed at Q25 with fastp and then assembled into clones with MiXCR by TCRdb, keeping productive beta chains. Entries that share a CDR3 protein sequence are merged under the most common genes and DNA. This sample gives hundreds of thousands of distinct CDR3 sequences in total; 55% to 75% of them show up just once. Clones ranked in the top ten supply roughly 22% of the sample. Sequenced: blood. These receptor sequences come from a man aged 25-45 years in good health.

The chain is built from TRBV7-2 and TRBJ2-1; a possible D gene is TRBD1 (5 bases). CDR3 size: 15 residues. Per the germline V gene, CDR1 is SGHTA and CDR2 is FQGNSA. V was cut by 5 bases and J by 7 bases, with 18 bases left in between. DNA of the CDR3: TGTGCCAGCAGCCCACCGGGTGGGGCTCCGAATGAGCAGTTCTTC. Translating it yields CASSPPGGAPNEQFF.

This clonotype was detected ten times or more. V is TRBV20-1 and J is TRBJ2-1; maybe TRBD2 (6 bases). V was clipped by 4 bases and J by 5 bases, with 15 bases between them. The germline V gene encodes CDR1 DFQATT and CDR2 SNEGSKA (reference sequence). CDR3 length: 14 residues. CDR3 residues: CSATSGTQNNEQFF. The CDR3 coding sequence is TGCAGTGCTACGTCCGGGACTCAGAACAATGAGCAGTTCTTC.

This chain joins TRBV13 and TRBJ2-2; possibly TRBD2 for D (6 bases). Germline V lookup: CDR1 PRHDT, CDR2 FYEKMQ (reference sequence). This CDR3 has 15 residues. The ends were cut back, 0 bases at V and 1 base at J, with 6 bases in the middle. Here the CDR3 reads CASSLGGLNTGELFF. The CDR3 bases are TGTGCCAGCAGCTTAGGGGGACTGAACACCGGGGAGCTGTTTTTT.

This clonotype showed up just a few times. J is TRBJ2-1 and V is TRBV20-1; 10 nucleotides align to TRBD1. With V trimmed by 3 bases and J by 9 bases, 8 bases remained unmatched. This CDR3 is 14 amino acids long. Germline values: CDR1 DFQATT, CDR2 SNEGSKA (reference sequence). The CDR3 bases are TGCAGTGCTAGGGGGTCGGACAGGGGGGGTGAGCAGTTCTTC. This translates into CSARGSDRGGEQFF.

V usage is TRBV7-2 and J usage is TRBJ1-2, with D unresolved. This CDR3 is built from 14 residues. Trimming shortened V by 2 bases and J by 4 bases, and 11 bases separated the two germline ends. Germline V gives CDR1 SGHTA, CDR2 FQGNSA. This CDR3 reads CASSLRRVTYGYTF. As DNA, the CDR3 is TGTGCCAGCAGCTTAAGGAGGGTTACCTATGGCTACACCTTC.

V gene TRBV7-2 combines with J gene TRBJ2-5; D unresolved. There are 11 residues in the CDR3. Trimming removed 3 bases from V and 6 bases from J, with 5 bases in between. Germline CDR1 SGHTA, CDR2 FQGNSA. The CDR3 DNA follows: TGTGCCAGCAGCTTCGAAAAGACCCAGTACTTC. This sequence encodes CASSFEKTQYF.

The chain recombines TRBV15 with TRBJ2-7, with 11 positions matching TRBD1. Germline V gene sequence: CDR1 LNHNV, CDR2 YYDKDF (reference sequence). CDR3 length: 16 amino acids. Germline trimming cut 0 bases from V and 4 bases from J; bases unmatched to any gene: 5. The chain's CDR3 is CATSRELGTGGYEQYF. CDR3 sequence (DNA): TGTGCCACCAGCAGAGAACTCGGGACAGGGGGGTACGAGCAGTACTTC.

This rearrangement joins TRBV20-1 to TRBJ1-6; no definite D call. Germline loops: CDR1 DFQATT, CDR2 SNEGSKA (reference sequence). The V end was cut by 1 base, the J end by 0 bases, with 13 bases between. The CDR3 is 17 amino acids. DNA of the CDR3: TGCAGTGCTAGAGTAACTGGTATTAGCTCCTATAATTCACCCCTCCACTTT. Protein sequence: CSARVTGISSYNSPLHF.